The clone carrying this T cell receptor beta chain was detected a few times. What it recognizes is unknown. Expressed TCRB transcripts were sequenced after all isolated RNA was converted to cDNA. Sequenced naive, central memory and regulatory T cell samples produced an average of approximately 3.8 million reads. Data came from immunoSEQ multiplex PCR; TCRdb stores just in-frame clones and leaves some out. The data hold 310,000 or so clones, with 7% to 10% observed a single time. This sample is drawn from a study of beta chain features in type 1 diabetes. Regarding the study as a whole: PCR may have favored shorter templates equally in patients and controls. High TCR expression in some cells could lead to their over-representation in cDNA sequencing. Shorter TCRB CDR3s, moderately but significantly so, marked every one of the four CD4+ subsets in Type 1 diabetes patients.

The CDR3 runs to 14 residues. V lost 0 bases to trimming and J lost 5 bases, with 10 bases between them. The germline CDR1 and CDR2 sequences are SGHAT and FQNNGV. In all sorted populations, purity surpassed 95%. The clonotype originates from a young man with type 1 diabetes. The sample was central memory CD4+ T cells from blood. This chain joins TRBV11-2 and TRBJ1-2; D unresolved. DNA of the CDR3: TGTGCCAGCAGCTTAGATCGTGTAGGTTATGGCTACACCTTC. Translation gives CASSLDRVGYGYTF.